This T cell receptor beta chain was captured by sequencing in a study of blood T cells in healthy people across ages (dated by TCRdb to the mid-2010s). Describing the broader study: In model experiments, roughly one uniquely barcoded TCR beta cDNA molecule per two T cells was captured by template switching. For two donors (one aged 18 to 29 and one aged 80 or older), the study analyzed two additional independent replicas of 1 million unique cDNA reads from the same blood draw. Donors were grouped into four age groups: young (average 16 years), middle-aged (about 38), aged (around 56) and long-lived (approximately 78). To avoid experimental bias, donors of different ages were randomly spread across the sequencing lanes. To track age-related changes in TCR beta repertoire diversity, the study relied on deep sequencing normalized with unique cDNA molecular identifiers.

This clonotype has a handful of counts. Its antigen target is currently unknown. No much larger clonotype is one base removed from it; base qualities were not supplied. Overall study results and their limits: Compared with the aged group, the long-lived group had more naive CD4+ T cells, fewer expanded clones and increased TCR diversity, suggesting age selection. Because donor CMV infection status was unknown, age-related changes in expanded clonotypes were potentially confounded. Since profiling was done on bulk unsorted PBMCs, naive and antigen-experienced compartments could not be conclusively compared. There was a strong correlation between observed TCR beta diversity and the percentage of naive T cells measured by flow cytometry. Estimates of total diversity based on one million sequenced T cells were considered lower bounds and underestimates. Observed TCR beta diversity per million T cells fell roughly linearly with age, and a significant reduction was already apparent by age around 40.

CDR1 GTSNPN and CDR2 SVGIG were looked up in the germline V gene (reference sequence). The CDR3 sequence holds 15 residues, the cysteine and phenylalanine included. Only CDR3 DNA remains: 45 bases, in frame from the first base. Germline trimming: 3 bases from V, 4 bases from J; junction bases outside gene matches: 11. Donors were a few dozen systemically healthy Caucasian individuals from Russia aged about 6 to 100 years. Around 10 milliliters of peripheral blood were collected from each donor into EDTA-treated Vacutainer tubes. Ficoll-Paque density-gradient centrifugation was used to isolate PBMCs, with at least 7 million per sample. Total RNA was extracted from PBMCs with Trizol reagent, with at least 5 micrograms obtained per sample. The percentages of naive CD45RAhigh/CD27high T cells were determined by flow cytometry on a PBMC aliquot from every donor. Preparation of the library involved 5' RACE. Sequencer: Illumina HiSeq 2500. A second PCR of roughly 6 to 11 cycles was performed with a sample-barcoded 5' primer and a J-beta primer mix. A template-switch 5' adaptor carrying 12 random nucleotides introduced a unique molecular identifier onto each TCR beta cDNA molecule. At least 2.5 million CDR3-containing paired-end reads were obtained from each sample. First-strand cDNA synthesis was performed from all RNA using the Mint cDNA synthesis kit, with priming by a TRBC-specific oligonucleotide. Following uracil-DNA glycosylase treatment, a first 18-cycle PCR with universal primers M1SS and BC2_uni_R was performed on all cDNA. In the paper's pipeline: For normalization, 1 million high-quality reads, each with a distinct molecular identifier, were randomly selected from each sample. Reads sharing molecular identifiers were discarded rather than binned into consensus sequences. MiTCR, set to a Q25 quality threshold and the strictest error-elimination algorithm, was used for CDR3 identification, clonotype clustering and error correction. A nonparametric unseen species model with Euler transformation was used to estimate a lower bound on total TCR beta diversity. TCRdb reworked the public reads: Q25 trimming with fastp, MiXCR clone assembly, productive beta chains retained. Rows with one shared CDR3 protein collapse into an entry with the most common genes and DNA. TCRdb's processing, not the authors', yielded these V and J calls. The sample contains 1.5 million to 2 million distinct CDR3 sequences, about 35% of them found a single time. In total, the top ten clones hold approximately 11% of the sample.

This receptor was identified in a woman in her twenties or thirties in good health. Sequencing input: blood. In this chain, TRBV30 is recombined with TRBJ2-7; 8 middle bases align to TRBD1. The DNA sequence reads TGTGCCTGGAGCTTTAGGACAGGGCGCTTTTACGAGCAGTACTTC. Translation gives CAWSFRTGRFYEQYF.